Below, 30 T cell receptor beta chains from the same sample are listed, as sequenced in a study of cytomegalovirus exposure and HLA in healthy donors. The study ran its PCR with 60 Vbeta and 13 Jbeta primers. Using immunoSEQ multiplex PCR, the repertoire was profiled, and TCRdb retains in-frame clones only, with some absent. The table lists about 160,000 clones, around nine tenths of them singletons. Specimen: PBMCs. The receptors stem from a woman between 25 and 40 years old in good health and CMV-seronegative.

The V and J genes are TRBV7-9 and TRBJ2-3; the match to TRBD2 covers 12 bases. Germline V gene lookup returns CDR1 SEHNR and CDR2 FQNEAQ (reference sequence). The CDR3 covers 19 residues. The trim removed 4 bases at V and 8 bases at J, leaving 19 bases unmatched. CDR3 amino acids: CASSSSRLAGDPTSATQYF. Here the CDR3 DNA reads TGTGCCAGCAGCTCCTCCAGACTAGCGGGAGACCCCACTTCGGCTACGCAGTATTTT.

V and J are TRBV6-1 and TRBJ2-7; D is unclear. The CDR3 sequence is 13 residues long. The V gene lost 5 bases and the J gene lost 4 bases, with 12 bases spanning the gap. Germline values: CDR1 MNHNS, CDR2 SASEGT. CDR3 loop: CASSSPGPYEQYF. The CDR3 coding sequence is TGTGCCAGCAGTTCACCAGGCCCTTACGAGCAGTACTTC.

This chain links TRBV28 with TRBJ2-7, with a possible D match to TRBD2 (5 bases). CDR3 length: 13 residues. Germline V lookup: CDR1 MDHEN, CDR2 SYDVKM. V lost 5 bases and J 4 bases, leaving 12 bases between the germline ends. The CDR3 is CASSPSPGYEQYF. The DNA of the CDR3 is TGTGCCAGCAGTCCCTCTCCGGGGTACGAGCAGTACTTC.

The chain recombines TRBV7-2 with TRBJ2-1, with 14 bases matching TRBD2. Germline V gene sequence: CDR1 SGHTA, CDR2 FQGNSA. This CDR3 spans 16 amino acids. V gave up 5 bases and J gave up 6 bases; unmatched junction bases: 6. In DNA, the CDR3 is TGTGCCAGCAGCCCCCGGGGGACTAGCGGGGGCAATGAGCAGTTCTTC. Translating it yields CASSPRGTSGGNEQFF.

This chain connects TRBV4-3 to TRBJ1-5; 8 positions agree with TRBD1. Germline CDR1 is LGHNA and CDR2 is YSLEER. V was clipped by 4 bases and J by 1 base; unmatched bases: 15. CDR3 length equals 19 residues. CDR3 nucleotides: TGCGCCAGCAGCCCTGACAGGGGATCGGGGGGTTTGAGCAATCAGCCCCAGCATTTT. It is translated as CASSPDRGSGGLSNQPQHF.

This chain joins TRBV5-1 and TRBJ2-7; no clear D gene. The CDR3 totals 13 residues. Germline V CDR1 and CDR2: SGHRS, YFSETQ. Trimming removed 0 bases at V and 0 bases at J, with 4 bases between. The CDR3 sequence is CASSLGSSYEQYF. The DNA for the CDR3 is TGCGCCAGCAGCTTGGGCAGCTCCTACGAGCAGTACTTC.

The chain has TRBV10-2 and TRBJ1-6, with TRBD1 identical over 9 bases. V lost 2 bases and J lost 0; bases outside the gene matches: 5. Germline-derived CDR1 and CDR2 are WSHSY and SAAADI. This CDR3 region has 18 residues. The CDR3 DNA follows: TGCGCCAGCAGTGAGACAGGGGGCGAAAGCTCCTATAATTCACCCCTCCACTTT. Translation gives CASSETGGESSYNSPLHF.

V gene TRBV4-1 combines with J gene TRBJ1-2; D is possibly TRBD1 (5 bases). The CDR3 is made up of 14 amino acids. Trimming removed 4 bases at V and 7 bases at J, with 16 bases between. The germline CDR1 and CDR2 sequences are MGHRA and YSYEKL. The CDR3 bases are TGCGCCAGCAGCCGCCAAACAGGCCCTGGTGGCTACACCTTC. Its translation: CASSRQTGPGGYTF.

The chain has TRBV19 and TRBJ1-2; a weak D match, TRBD1 (5 bases). The germline V and J ends were trimmed by 4 bases and 8 bases, with 8 bases remaining between them. The germline CDR1 and CDR2 sequences are LNHDA and SQIVND (reference sequence). The CDR3 length is 11 residues. The CDR3, as DNA: TGTGCCAGTAGTACAGGGTTCGGCTACACCTTC. Amino acids: CASSTGFGYTF.

This chain connects TRBV7-2 to TRBJ2-5; maybe TRBD2 (5 bases). The CDR3 has 15 amino acids. CDR1 is SGHTA, CDR2 FQGNSA, per germline. Trimming removed 3 bases at V and 5 bases at J, with 16 bases between. This CDR3 is CASSFLPTMSETQYF. The DNA of the CDR3 is TGTGCCAGCAGCTTCCTACCGACTATGTCGGAGACCCAGTACTTC.

This chain joins TRBV7-7 and TRBJ2-5; a weak D match, TRBD1 (6 bases). Per germline, CDR1 SSHAT and CDR2 FNYEAQ (reference sequence). V was trimmed by 5 bases and J by 2 bases, leaving 12 bases between them. CDR3 size: 14 residues. CDR3 DNA sequence: TGTGCCAGCAGCCCCGTTACAGGGCAAGAGACCCAGTACTTC. Translation: CASSPVTGQETQYF.

This chain uses TRBV28 with TRBJ2-5; TRBD2 matches 9 bases. Germline V gene data show CDR1 as MDHEN and CDR2 as SYDVKM. The J segment lost 5 bases and the V segment lost 0 bases, leaving 10 bases of the junction unmatched. The CDR3 totals 17 residues. The CDR3 sequence: CASSLWPSGILEETQYF. The CDR3 DNA follows: TGTGCCAGCAGTTTATGGCCTAGCGGGATTCTTGAGGAGACCCAGTACTTC.

This clone was seen a few times. The CDR3 spells CASSSQGVDEAFF. The CDR3 coding sequence is TGTGCCAGCAGTTCTCAGGGTGTGGATGAAGCTTTCTTT. The V call is TRBV6-5, the J call TRBJ1-1; possible D gene TRBD1, 5 bases. Germline V gene lookup returns CDR1 MNHEY and CDR2 SVGAGI. Between the trimmed V and J ends, which lost 4 bases and 7 bases, there was a span of 13 bases. The CDR3 runs 13 residues.

The J gene is TRBJ2-5, the V gene TRBV6-6; D possibly corresponds to TRBD2 (5 bases). The CDR3 has 12 residues. CDR1 MNHNY and CDR2 SVGAGI come from the germline V gene (reference sequence). The germline V and J ends were trimmed by 6 bases and 5 bases, with 10 bases remaining between them. CDR3 in DNA: TGTGCCAGCAGCGGACTGTCGGAGACCCAGTACTTC. It yields the protein CASSGLSETQYF.

This chain links TRBV19 with TRBJ2-7; TRBD1 agrees at 10 bases. This CDR3 has 16 amino acids. J was trimmed by 3 bases and V by 6 bases; bases with no gene match: 11. Germline assignment: CDR1 LNHDA and CDR2 SQIVND (reference sequence). CDR3 nucleotides: TGTGCCAGTAGCGACTTCCGGGACAGGGGAAGCTACGAGCAGTACTTC. Translating it yields CASSDFRDRGSYEQYF.

This sequence joins TRBV20-1 and TRBJ2-7; a weak D match, TRBD2 (5 bases). With 6 bases removed from V and 6 bases from J, the gap between germline ends came to 12 bases. CDR1 and CDR2 from the germline V gene are DFQATT and SNEGSKA (reference sequence). The CDR3 consists of 11 residues. The CDR3 nucleotides read TGCAGTGCCGGGATCCAAGGCGAGCAGTACTTC. Its protein is CSAGIQGEQYF.

The J gene is TRBJ1-2, the V gene TRBV27, with D unresolved. Germline-derived CDR1 and CDR2 are MNHEY and SMNVEV (reference sequence). Trimming cost V 3 bases and J 3 bases, with 11 bases left between them. The CDR3 is 14 residues long. The CDR3 loop is CASSFFPPDYGYTF. CDR3 DNA sequence: TGTGCCAGCAGTTTCTTTCCCCCAGACTATGGCTACACCTTC.

A few counts support this clone. J is TRBJ2-6 and V is TRBV1; TRBD1 is taken as the D call from the table, unchecked against the DNA. TRBV1 is a pseudogene segment. This CDR3 region has 18 residues. CDR3 DNA: TGCACCAGCAGCCATCTAGACAGCAGCGTTTCTGGGGCCAACGTCCTGACTTTC. As protein: CTSSHLDSSVSGANVLTF.

The rearrangement joins TRBV9 to TRBJ1-4; weak D call: TRBD1 (5 bases). The CDR3 runs to 17 residues. The V end lost 0 bases, the J end lost 0 bases, and 12 bases lay between the germline ends. Germline CDR1 is SGDLS and CDR2 is YYNGEE. Written as DNA, the CDR3 is TGTGCCAGCAGCGTAGGGAGGGACCAGGCAACTAATGAAAAACTGTTTTTT. Translating it yields CASSVGRDQATNEKLFF.

The V and J genes are TRBV7-2 and TRBJ2-7, with 9 bases lining up with TRBD1. V lost 5 bases to trimming and J lost 6 bases; unmatched junction nucleotides: 14. The germline gives CDR1 SGHTA, CDR2 FQGNSA. The CDR3 runs to 16 residues. Written as DNA, the CDR3 is TGTGCCAGCAGCCAAACCCCCGGGACAGGGTACATCGAGCAGTACTTC. Translating gives CASSQTPGTGYIEQYF. Filled out from reference TRBV7-2 and TRBJ2-7, the complete variable domain reads GAGVSQSPSNKVTEKGKDVELRCDPISGHTALYWYRQSLGQGLEFLIYFQGNSAPDKSGLPSDRFSAERTGGSVSTLTIQRTQQEDSAVYLCASSQTPGTGYIEQYFGPGTRLTVT.

The chain links TRBV7-9 to TRBJ2-7; 10 bases are shared with TRBD1. Germline loops: CDR1 SEHNR, CDR2 FQNEAQ (reference sequence). The CDR3 is 16 amino acids. The trim removed 1 base at V and 6 bases at J, leaving 9 bases unmatched. The CDR3 reads CASSLVSGTGEVEQYF. Written as DNA, the CDR3 is TGTGCCAGCAGCTTAGTTAGCGGGACAGGGGAGGTCGAGCAGTACTTC.

This chain links TRBV6-1 with TRBJ1-2, with D possibly being TRBD1 (5 bases). Deletions cut 6 bases from V and 0 bases from J, with 14 bases between. CDR1 is MNHNS and CDR2 is SASEGT in the germline V gene. This CDR3 is built from 15 residues. The CDR3 DNA follows: TGTGCCAGCAGGCAATATACAGGACCTAACTATGGCTACACCTTC. Amino acid sequence: CASRQYTGPNYGYTF.

This clone appeared a single time. This chain uses TRBV5-1 with TRBJ1-2, with 7 bases matching TRBD1. Germline CDR1 is SGHRS and CDR2 is YFSETQ. The CDR3 spans 13 residues. Losses at the gene ends were 0 bases for V and 4 bases for J; bases not matched to a gene: 0. CDR3 loop: CASSLEGAYGYTF. DNA of the CDR3: TGCGCCAGCAGCTTGGAGGGGGCCTATGGCTACACCTTC.

As concerns this clone: One end of the junction does not line up with germline, which may come from a read error. The rearrangement joins TRBV28 to TRBJ2-7, with 9 bases that match TRBD2. CDR3 length equals 12 residues. Germline CDR1 and CDR2: MDHEN and SYDVKM. The CDR3 DNA is TGTGCCAGCAGAGGTCGGTTGGGACTAGCACTGTTC. It is translated as CASRGRLGLALF.

V is TRBV6-5 and J is TRBJ1-6; a possible D gene is TRBD1 (6 bases). The CDR3 is 14 amino acids. The germline CDR1 and CDR2 sequences are MNHEY and SVGAGI. The V gene lost 6 bases and the J gene lost 9 bases, with 15 bases spanning the gap. The CDR3 spells CASSPGDKGSPLHF. In nucleotides, the CDR3 is TGTGCCAGCAGCCCAGGGGATAAAGGTTCACCCCTCCACTTT.

The rearrangement uses TRBV6-7 and TRBJ2-1; TRBD2 matches 7 bases. TRBV6-7 is filed as an ORF, its function uncertain. CDR3 length: 15 amino acids. V shed 10 bases and J 4 bases; nucleotides not matched to a gene: 13. The DNA for the CDR3 is TGTGCCACCCCGCCGGCGGGGGATCCTTACAATGAGCAGTTCTTC. Protein sequence: CATPPAGDPYNEQFF.

The chain is built from TRBV6-5 and TRBJ1-2; D remains ambiguous. V was pared by 3 bases and J by 8 bases, with 16 bases between. CDR3 length: 14 amino acids. Germline V gene data show CDR1 as MNHEY and CDR2 as SVGAGI. The CDR3 DNA reads as TGTGCCAGCAGTTATGCAGGTGCCCCAACGGGCTACACCTTC. It codes for CASSYAGAPTGYTF.

The gene calls are TRBV7-3 and TRBJ2-1; 11 bases fit TRBD2. In germline, CDR1 is SGHTA, CDR2 FQGTGA. Losses at the gene ends were 4 bases for V and 10 bases for J; bases not matched to a gene: 3. The CDR3 runs to 13 residues. In nucleotides, the CDR3 is TGTGCCAGCAGCTCTAGGACTAGCGGGGAGCAGTTCTTC. Encoded protein: CASSSRTSGEQFF. Supplemented by reference TRBV7-3 and TRBJ2-1, the full variable domain reads GAGVSQTPSNKVTEKGKYVELRCDPISGHTALYWYRQSLGQGPEFLIYFQGTGAADDSGLPNDRFFAVRPEGSVSTLKIQRTERGDSAVYLCASSSRTSGEQFFGPGTRLTVL.

V and J are TRBV6-1 and TRBJ1-2; TRBD1 matches 7 bases. The V segment lost 8 bases and the J segment 2 bases; nucleotides outside the gene matches: 8. Germline lookup yields CDR1 MNHNS and CDR2 SASEGT. The CDR3 extends over 14 amino acids. CDR3 in amino acids: CASSPGQTNYGYTF. CDR3 bases: TGTGCCAGCTCCCCGGGACAGACAAACTATGGCTACACCTTC.

The chain uses TRBV5-1 and TRBJ2-1; 7 nucleotides agree with TRBD2. In germline, CDR1 is SGHRS, CDR2 YFSETQ. This CDR3 contains 16 residues. The V segment lost 3 bases and the J segment 4 bases; nucleotides outside the gene matches: 10. This chain's CDR3 is CASSSSSGKSYNEQFF. The DNA for the CDR3 is TGCGCCAGCAGCTCTTCTAGCGGAAAGTCATACAATGAGCAGTTCTTC.